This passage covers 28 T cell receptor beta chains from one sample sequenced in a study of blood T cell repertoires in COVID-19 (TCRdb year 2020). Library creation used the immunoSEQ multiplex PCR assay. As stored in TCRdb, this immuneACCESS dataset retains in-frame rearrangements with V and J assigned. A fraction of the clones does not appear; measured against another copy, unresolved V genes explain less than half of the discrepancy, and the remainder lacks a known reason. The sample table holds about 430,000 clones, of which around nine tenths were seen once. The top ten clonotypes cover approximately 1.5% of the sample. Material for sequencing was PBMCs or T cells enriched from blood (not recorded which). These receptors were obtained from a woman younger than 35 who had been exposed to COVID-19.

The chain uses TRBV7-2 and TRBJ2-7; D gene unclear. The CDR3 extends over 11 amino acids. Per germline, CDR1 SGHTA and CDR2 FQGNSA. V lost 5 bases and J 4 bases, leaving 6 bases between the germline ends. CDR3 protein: CASSPHYEQYF. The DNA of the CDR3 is TGTGCCAGCAGCCCCCATTACGAGCAGTACTTC.

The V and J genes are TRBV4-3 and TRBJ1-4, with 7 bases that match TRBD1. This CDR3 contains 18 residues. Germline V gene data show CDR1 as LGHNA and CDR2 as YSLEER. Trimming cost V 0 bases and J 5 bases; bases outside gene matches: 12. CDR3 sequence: CASSQEGGGARLNEKLFF. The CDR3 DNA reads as TGCGCCAGCAGCCAAGAAGGAGGGGGCGCGAGACTAAATGAAAAACTGTTTTTT.

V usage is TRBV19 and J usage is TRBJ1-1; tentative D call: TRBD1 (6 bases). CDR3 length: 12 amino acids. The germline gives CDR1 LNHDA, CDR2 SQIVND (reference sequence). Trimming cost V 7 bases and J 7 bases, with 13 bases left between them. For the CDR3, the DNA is TGTGCCAGTACTCCGACAGGCCTTGAAGCTTTCTTT. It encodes CASTPTGLEAFF.

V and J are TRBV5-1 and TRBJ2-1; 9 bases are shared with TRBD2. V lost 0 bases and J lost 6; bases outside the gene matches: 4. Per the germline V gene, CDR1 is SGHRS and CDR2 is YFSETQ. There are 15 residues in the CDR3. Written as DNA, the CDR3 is TGCGCCAGCAGCTTGGTAGGGACTAGCCCCAATGAGCAGTTCTTC. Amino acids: CASSLVGTSPNEQFF.

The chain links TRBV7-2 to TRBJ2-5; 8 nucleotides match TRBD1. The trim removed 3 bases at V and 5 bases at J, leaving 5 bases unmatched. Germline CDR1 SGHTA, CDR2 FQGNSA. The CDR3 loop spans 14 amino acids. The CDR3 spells CASSFYGQGETQYF. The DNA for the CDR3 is TGTGCCAGCAGCTTCTACGGACAGGGTGAGACCCAGTACTTC.

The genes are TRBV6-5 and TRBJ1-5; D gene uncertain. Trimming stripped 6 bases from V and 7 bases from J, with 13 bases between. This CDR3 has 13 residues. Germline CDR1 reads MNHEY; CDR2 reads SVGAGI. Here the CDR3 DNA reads TGTGCCAGCAGAATCGGGGTCCGACAGCCCCAGCATTTT. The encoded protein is CASRIGVRQPQHF.

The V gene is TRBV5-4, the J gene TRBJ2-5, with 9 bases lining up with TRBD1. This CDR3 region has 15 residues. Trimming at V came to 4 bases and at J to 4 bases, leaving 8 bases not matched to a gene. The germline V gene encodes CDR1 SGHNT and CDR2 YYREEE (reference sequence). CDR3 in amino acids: CASSTPGQGRETQYF. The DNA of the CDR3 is TGTGCCAGCAGCACCCCGGGACAGGGAAGAGAGACCCAGTACTTC.

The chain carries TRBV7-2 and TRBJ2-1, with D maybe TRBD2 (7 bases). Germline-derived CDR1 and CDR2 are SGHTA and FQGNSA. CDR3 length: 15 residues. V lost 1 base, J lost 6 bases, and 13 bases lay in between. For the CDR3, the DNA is TGTGCCAGCAGCTTAGTCGGCGGGGGCCTCAATGAGCAGTTCTTC. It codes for CASSLVGGGLNEQFF.

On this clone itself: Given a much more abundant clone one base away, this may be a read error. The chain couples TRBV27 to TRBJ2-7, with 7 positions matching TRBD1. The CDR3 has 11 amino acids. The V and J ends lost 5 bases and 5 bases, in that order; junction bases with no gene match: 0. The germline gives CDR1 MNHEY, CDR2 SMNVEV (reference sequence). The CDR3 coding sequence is TGTGCCAGCAGTACAGGGGACGAGCAGTACTTC. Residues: CASSTGDEQYF.

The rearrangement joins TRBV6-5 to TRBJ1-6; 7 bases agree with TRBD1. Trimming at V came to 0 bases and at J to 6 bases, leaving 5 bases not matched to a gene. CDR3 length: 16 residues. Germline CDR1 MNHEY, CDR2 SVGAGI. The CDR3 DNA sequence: TGTGCCAGCAGTTACTCGAGGGACAGAGCTAATTCACCCCTCCACTTT. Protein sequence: CASSYSRDRANSPLHF.

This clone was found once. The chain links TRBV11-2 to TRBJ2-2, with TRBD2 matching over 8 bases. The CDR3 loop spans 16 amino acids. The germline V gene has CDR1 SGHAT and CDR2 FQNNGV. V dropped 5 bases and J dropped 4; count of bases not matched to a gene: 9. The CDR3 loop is CASSPGSLAGTGELFF. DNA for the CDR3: TGTGCCAGCAGCCCTGGTTCGCTAGCGGGCACCGGGGAGCTGTTTTTT.

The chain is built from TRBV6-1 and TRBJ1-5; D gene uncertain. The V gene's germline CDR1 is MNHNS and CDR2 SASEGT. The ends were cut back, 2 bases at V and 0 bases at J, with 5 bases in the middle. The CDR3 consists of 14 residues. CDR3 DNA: TGTGCCAGCAGTGAATCCAGTAGCAATCAGCCCCAGCATTTT. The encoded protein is CASSESSSNQPQHF.

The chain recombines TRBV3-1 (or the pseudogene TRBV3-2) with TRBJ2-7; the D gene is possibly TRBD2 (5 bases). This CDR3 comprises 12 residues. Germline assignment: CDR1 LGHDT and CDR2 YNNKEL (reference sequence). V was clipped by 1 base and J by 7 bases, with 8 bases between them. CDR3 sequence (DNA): TGTGCCAGCAGCCAAGTATCGGGGGAGCAGTACTTC. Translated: CASSQVSGEQYF.

CDR3 protein: CASTAGGGTYNEQFF. In nucleotides, the CDR3 is TGTGCCAGCACAGCGGGAGGTGGGACCTACAATGAGCAGTTCTTC. V and J are TRBV27 and TRBJ2-1, with TRBD2 identical over 9 bases. The CDR3 extends over 15 amino acids. After removal of 7 bases from V and 2 bases from J, the junction contained 6 bases not matched to a gene. Germline values: CDR1 MNHEY, CDR2 SMNVEV (reference sequence).

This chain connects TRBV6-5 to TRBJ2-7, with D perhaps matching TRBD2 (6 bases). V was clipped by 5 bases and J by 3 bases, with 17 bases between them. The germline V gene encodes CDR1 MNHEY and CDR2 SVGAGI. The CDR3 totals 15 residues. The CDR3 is CASSRPAGGDYEQYF. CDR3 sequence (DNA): TGTGCCAGCAGTCGCCCAGCCGGAGGGGACTACGAGCAGTACTTC.

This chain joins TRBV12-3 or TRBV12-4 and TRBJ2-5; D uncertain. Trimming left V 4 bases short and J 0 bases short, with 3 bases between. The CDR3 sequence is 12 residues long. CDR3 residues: CASSSDQETQYF. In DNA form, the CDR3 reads TGTGCCAGCAGTTCGGACCAAGAGACCCAGTACTTC.

This CDR3 is CASSQGLQAGPSNQPQHF. CDR3 bases: TGTGCCAGCAGCCAAGGATTGCAGGCGGGACCTAGCAATCAGCCCCAGCATTTT. The chain combines TRBV3-1 (or the pseudogene TRBV3-2) with TRBJ1-5; possible D gene TRBD1, 5 bases. CDR3 size: 18 residues. Per the germline V gene, CDR1 is LGHDT and CDR2 is YNNKEL (reference sequence). Trimming shortened V by 1 base and J by 0 bases, and 16 bases separated the two germline ends.

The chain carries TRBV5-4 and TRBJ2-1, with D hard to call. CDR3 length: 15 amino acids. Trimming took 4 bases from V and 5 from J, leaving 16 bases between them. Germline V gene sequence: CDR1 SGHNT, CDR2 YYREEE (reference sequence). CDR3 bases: TGTGCCAGCAGCCGACTGGCCGAACTAAACAATGAGCAGTTCTTC. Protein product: CASSRLAELNNEQFF.

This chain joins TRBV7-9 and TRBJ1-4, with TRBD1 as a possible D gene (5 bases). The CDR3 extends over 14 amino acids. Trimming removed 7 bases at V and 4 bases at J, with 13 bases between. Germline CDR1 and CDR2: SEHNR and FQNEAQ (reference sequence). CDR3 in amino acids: CASTQPGRNEKLFF. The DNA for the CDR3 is TGTGCCAGCACCCAACCAGGGCGTAATGAAAAACTGTTTTTT.

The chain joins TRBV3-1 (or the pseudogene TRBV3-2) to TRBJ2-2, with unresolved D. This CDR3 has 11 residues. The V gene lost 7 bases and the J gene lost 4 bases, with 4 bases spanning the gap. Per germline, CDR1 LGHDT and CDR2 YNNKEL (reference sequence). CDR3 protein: CASTSTGELFF. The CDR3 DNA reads TGTGCCAGCACGTCCACCGGGGAGCTGTTTTTT.

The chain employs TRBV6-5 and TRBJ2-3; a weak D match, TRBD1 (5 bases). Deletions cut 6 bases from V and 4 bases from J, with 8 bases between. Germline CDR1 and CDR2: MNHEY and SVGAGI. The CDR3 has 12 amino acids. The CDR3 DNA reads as TGTGCCAGCAGAGGGGTTTCAGATACGCAGTATTTT. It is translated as CASRGVSDTQYF.

The CDR3 nucleotides read TGTGCCAGCAGCCCCCGCCCGACTAGCGGACTCACAGATACGCAGTATTTT. Its translation: CASSPRPTSGLTDTQYF. The chain employs TRBV7-3 and TRBJ2-3, with 9 nucleotides matching TRBD2. Germline CDR1 SGHTA, CDR2 FQGTGA. Trimming cost V 5 bases and J 2 bases; bases outside gene matches: 11. The CDR3 runs to 17 residues.

This CDR3 reads CASSQGAFSYEQYF. Here the CDR3 DNA reads TGCGCCAGCAGCCAAGGGGCCTTCTCCTACGAGCAGTACTTC. The chain combines TRBV4-3 with TRBJ2-7; unclear D gene. Trimming pared 1 base from V and 0 bases from J, leaving 7 bases between. The germline V gene encodes CDR1 LGHNA and CDR2 YSLEER. The CDR3 consists of 14 residues.

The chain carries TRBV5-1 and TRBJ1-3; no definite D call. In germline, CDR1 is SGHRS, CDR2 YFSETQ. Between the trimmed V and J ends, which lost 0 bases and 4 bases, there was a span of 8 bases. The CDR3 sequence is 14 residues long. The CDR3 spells CASSLDVRGNTIYF. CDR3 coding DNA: TGCGCCAGCAGCTTGGATGTCCGGGGAAACACCATATATTTT.

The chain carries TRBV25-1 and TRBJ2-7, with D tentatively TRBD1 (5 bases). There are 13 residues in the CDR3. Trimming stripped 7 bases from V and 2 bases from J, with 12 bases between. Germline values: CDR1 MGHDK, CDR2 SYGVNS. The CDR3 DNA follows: TGTGCCAGCAACCCCGCAGGGCCCTACGAGCAGTACTTC. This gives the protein CASNPAGPYEQYF.

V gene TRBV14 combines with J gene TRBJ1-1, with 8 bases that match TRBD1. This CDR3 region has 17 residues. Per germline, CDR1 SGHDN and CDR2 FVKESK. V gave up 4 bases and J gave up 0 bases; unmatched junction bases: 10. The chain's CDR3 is CASSPHGTGFMNTEAFF. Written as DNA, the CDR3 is TGTGCCAGCAGCCCCCATGGGACAGGATTCATGAACACTGAAGCTTTCTTT.

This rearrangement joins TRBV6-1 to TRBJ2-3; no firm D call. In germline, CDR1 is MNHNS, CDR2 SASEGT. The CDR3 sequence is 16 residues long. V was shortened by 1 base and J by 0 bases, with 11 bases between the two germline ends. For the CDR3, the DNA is TGTGCCAGCAGTGAAGACTACCACGATAGCACAGATACGCAGTATTTT. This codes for CASSEDYHDSTDTQYF.

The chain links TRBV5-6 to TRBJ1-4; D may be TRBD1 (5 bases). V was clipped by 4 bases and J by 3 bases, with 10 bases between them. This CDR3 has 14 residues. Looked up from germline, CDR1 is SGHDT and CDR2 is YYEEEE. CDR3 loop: CASSRDRPNEKLFF. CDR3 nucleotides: TGTGCCAGCAGCCGAGACAGACCTAATGAAAAACTGTTTTTT.